The next 20 T cell receptor beta chains were all read from a single sample in a study of Ad26.COV2.S vaccination and SARS-CoV-2 variants. Sequencing was performed with immunoSEQ multiplex PCR; in TCRdb, only in-frame clones are kept and a portion is missing. The sample lists some 480,000 clones, approximately 88% seen once, with over 10% in the top ten. Specified treatment: some 20 received Ad26.COV2.S at low or high dose, single or two shots; several received placebo; per-sample allocation not given. Each sample was drawn 63 days after the first injection (of vaccine or placebo). The sample was peripheral blood, taken in a trial of Ad26.COV2.S vaccine versus placebo. The receptor set was obtained from a person aged 18-60 years who received the Ad26.COV2.S COVID-19 vaccine or a placebo.

This chain joins TRBV6-5 and TRBJ2-3; D is uncertain. The CDR3 consists of 12 residues. The V end was cut by 5 bases, the J end by 0 bases, with 3 bases between. Germline lookup yields CDR1 MNHEY and CDR2 SVGAGI. CDR3 residues: CASSRSTDTQYF. The CDR3 DNA reads as TGTGCCAGCAGTCGTAGCACAGATACGCAGTATTTT.

This clone was seen once. This chain uses TRBV5-1 with TRBJ2-2; weak D call: TRBD2 (5 bases). This CDR3 is built from 14 residues. V lost 1 base and J lost 7, with 11 bases in between. The V gene's germline CDR1 is SGHRS and CDR2 YFSETQ. CDR3 loop: CASSLYGGHGELFF. CDR3 sequence (DNA): TGCGCCAGCAGCTTGTATGGCGGGCACGGGGAGCTGTTTTTT.

This chain joins TRBV15 and TRBJ1-5; 9 bases are shared with TRBD1. The germline CDR1 and CDR2 sequences are LNHNV and YYDKDF (reference sequence). The ends lost 8 bases at V and 5 bases at J; junction bases unmatched: 4. The CDR3 contains 13 residues. The CDR3 sequence: CATSGQGDQPQHF. The CDR3 DNA follows: TGTGCCACCTCGGGACAGGGTGATCAGCCCCAGCATTTT. The full variable domain, rest sourced from reference TRBV15 and TRBJ1-5, is DAMVIQNPRYQVTQFGKPVTLSCSQTLNHNVMYWYQQKSSQAPKLLFHYYDKDFNNEADTPDNFQSRRPNTSFCFLDIRSPGLGDTAMYLCATSGQGDQPQHFGDGTRLSIL.

The chain couples TRBV15 to TRBJ1-4; no definite D call. Germline assignment: CDR1 LNHNV and CDR2 YYDKDF (reference sequence). Trimming shortened V by 0 bases and J by 7 bases, and 6 bases separated the two germline ends. The CDR3 sequence is 13 residues long. The DNA of the CDR3 is TGTGCCACCAGCAGAGATTCGGTTGAAAAACTGTTTTTT. This encodes CATSRDSVEKLFF.

This rearrangement joins TRBV11-2 to TRBJ1-2; D ambiguous. Germline values: CDR1 SGHAT, CDR2 FQNNGV. The V end lost 2 bases, the J end lost 5 bases, and 12 bases lay between the germline ends. This CDR3 is built from 14 residues. Written as DNA, the CDR3 is TGTGCCAGCAGCTTATCCGGTTTCTTTTATGGCTACACCTTC. It yields the protein CASSLSGFFYGYTF.

This clone occurred a few times. The genes are TRBV9 and TRBJ1-1; D is ambiguous. V lost 3 bases, J lost 1 base, and 10 bases lay in between. Per germline, CDR1 SGDLS and CDR2 YYNGEE. The CDR3 extends over 14 amino acids. CDR3 residues: CASSAQNKNTEAFF. For the CDR3, the DNA is TGTGCCAGCAGCGCCCAAAACAAGAACACTGAAGCTTTCTTT.

The chain employs TRBV19 and TRBJ1-1, with a weak D call TRBD1 (5 bases). Germline CDR1 and CDR2: LNHDA and SQIVND (reference sequence). The V end was cut by 7 bases, the J end by 5 bases, with 14 bases between. The CDR3 loop spans 13 amino acids. CDR3 residues: CASISAGGTEAFF. The CDR3 DNA reads as TGTGCCAGTATTAGCGCCGGGGGGACTGAAGCTTTCTTT.

This clone was counted a few times. This chain connects TRBV5-1 to TRBJ2-7, with TRBD1 as a possible D gene (6 bases). Germline CDR1 SGHRS, CDR2 YFSETQ. Trimming removed 4 bases at V and 6 bases at J, with 17 bases between. This CDR3 is built from 14 residues. Here the CDR3 DNA reads TGCGCCAGCAGCCTCGCCGGGACAACGAGCGAGCAGTACTTC. The encoded protein is CASSLAGTTSEQYF.

This clone has just a few counts. The sample contains more than one DNA sequence encoding this CDR3. The J gene is TRBJ1-2, the V gene TRBV28; no definite D call. The CDR3 loop spans 13 amino acids. V lost 5 bases to trimming and J lost 0 bases, with 7 bases between them. Germline V gene sequence: CDR1 MDHEN, CDR2 SYDVKM. The CDR3 DNA follows: TGTGCCAGCAGTCTGGGGACTAACTATGGCTACACCTTC. Translating it yields CASSLGTNYGYTF.

The chain recombines TRBV27 with TRBJ1-5, with TRBD1 matching 7 bases. The CDR3 has 19 amino acids. J lost 1 base, V lost 6 bases, and 18 bases had no gene match. Germline V gives CDR1 MNHEY, CDR2 SMNVEV (reference sequence). The CDR3 sequence is CASSATWDRWIRSNQPQHF. CDR3 DNA: TGTGCCAGCAGCGCAACATGGGACAGATGGATTAGGAGCAATCAGCCCCAGCATTTT.

This clone was counted many times. The gene calls are TRBV27 and TRBJ1-4; 9 bases are a match to TRBD1. CDR3 size: 14 residues. Germline V gives CDR1 MNHEY, CDR2 SMNVEV (reference sequence). Losses at the gene ends were 3 bases for V and 6 bases for J; bases not matched to a gene: 2. CDR3: CASSLGTGYEKLFF. CDR3 bases: TGTGCCAGCAGTTTGGGGACAGGGTATGAAAAACTGTTTTTT.

V is TRBV7-9 and J is TRBJ1-4; the match to TRBD1 covers 7 bases. The germline V gene has CDR1 SEHNR and CDR2 FQNEAQ (reference sequence). V was pared by 4 bases and J by 5 bases, with 13 bases of the junction left unmatched. The CDR3 contains 17 residues. CDR3: CASSSRRTGTANEKLFF. CDR3 in DNA: TGTGCCAGCAGCTCCCGCCGAACCGGGACAGCGAATGAAAAACTGTTTTTT.

This clone was found once. The rearrangement uses TRBV6-5 and TRBJ2-7; 10 nucleotides align to TRBD2. J lost 0 bases, V lost 7 bases, and 6 bases had no gene match. The V gene's germline CDR1 is MNHEY and CDR2 SVGAGI. There are 15 residues in the CDR3. The CDR3 region has the DNA TGTGCCAGCACCCCTTCTAGCGGGAGCTCCTACGAGCAGTACTTC. Its translation: CASTPSSGSSYEQYF.

The chain employs TRBV9 and TRBJ2-1; weak D call: TRBD1 (5 bases). Trimming removed 0 bases at V and 7 bases at J, with 14 bases between. The CDR3 length is 15 residues. In germline, CDR1 is SGDLS, CDR2 YYNGEE. The CDR3 here is CASSVGRGKVNEQFF. The CDR3 nucleotides are TGTGCCAGCAGCGTAGGTAGGGGAAAAGTTAATGAGCAGTTCTTC.

The chain has TRBV19 and TRBJ2-1; 13 bases match TRBD2. V lost 5 bases to trimming and J lost 9 bases; unmatched junction nucleotides: 10. Germline loops: CDR1 LNHDA, CDR2 SQIVND (reference sequence). CDR3 length: 16 amino acids. The CDR3 DNA follows: TGTGCCAGTAGTCCCATAGGGACTAGCGGGATGATTGAGCAGTTCTTC. This sequence encodes CASSPIGTSGMIEQFF.

The gene calls are TRBV7-3 and TRBJ2-3, with 13 bases that match TRBD2. The V gene end was trimmed by 5 bases and the J gene end by 11 bases; junction bases not matched to a gene: 10. The germline gives CDR1 SGHTA, CDR2 FQGTGA. The CDR3 is 15 amino acids. The CDR3 nucleotides read TGTGCCAGCAGCGCCACTAGCGGGAGGGGTGCGTGGCAGTATTTT. Its translation is CASSATSGRGAWQYF.

The V and J genes are TRBV30 and TRBJ2-7; D uncertain. Germline V gene sequence: CDR1 GTSNPN, CDR2 SVGIG (reference sequence). The CDR3 length is 11 residues. V was shortened by 4 bases and J by 2 bases, with 6 bases between the two germline ends. The CDR3 DNA reads TGTGCCTGGAATGGCGCCTACGAGCAGTACTTC. As protein: CAWNGAYEQYF.

J is TRBJ2-2 and V is TRBV28; TRBD2 might be the D (5 bases). V was cut by 6 bases and J by 6 bases, with 20 bases left in between. From germline, CDR1 is MDHEN and CDR2 SYDVKM. This CDR3 is built from 16 residues. The CDR3 spells CASSLRATRISGELFF. DNA for the CDR3: TGTGCCAGCAGCCTCCGGGCCACTAGGATCTCCGGGGAGCTGTTTTTT.

The chain carries TRBV6-5 and TRBJ2-5, with D perhaps TRBD1 (6 bases). Germline V gene data show CDR1 as MNHEY and CDR2 as SVGAGI. V lost 8 bases to trimming and J lost 2 bases, with 12 bases between them. This CDR3 comprises 13 residues. Written as DNA, the CDR3 is TGTGCCAGCGCAGGACAGACACAAGAGACCCAGTACTTC. Protein: CASAGQTQETQYF.

This chain joins TRBV19 and TRBJ1-5; D is unresolved. CDR1 is LNHDA, CDR2 SQIVND, per germline (reference sequence). V was trimmed by 1 base and J by 2 bases, leaving 9 bases between them. This CDR3 spans 15 amino acids. The CDR3 DNA sequence: TGTGCCAGTAGTATAGCCATGCTAGGCAATCAGCCCCAGCATTTT. This gives the protein CASSIAMLGNQPQHF.